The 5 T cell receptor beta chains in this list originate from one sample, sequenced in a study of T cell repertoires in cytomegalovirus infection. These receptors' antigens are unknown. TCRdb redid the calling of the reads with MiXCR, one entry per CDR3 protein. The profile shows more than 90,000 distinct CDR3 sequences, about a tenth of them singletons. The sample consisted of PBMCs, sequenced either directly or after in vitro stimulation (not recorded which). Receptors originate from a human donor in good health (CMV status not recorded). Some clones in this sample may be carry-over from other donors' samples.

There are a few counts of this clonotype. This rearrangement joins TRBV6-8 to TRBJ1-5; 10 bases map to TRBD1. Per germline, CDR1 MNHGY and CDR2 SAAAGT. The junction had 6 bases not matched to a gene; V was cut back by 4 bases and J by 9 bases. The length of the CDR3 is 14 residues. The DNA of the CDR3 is TGTGCCAGCAGTTCGGGGACAGGGGAAGGGCCCCAGCATTTT. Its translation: CASSSGTGEGPQHF.

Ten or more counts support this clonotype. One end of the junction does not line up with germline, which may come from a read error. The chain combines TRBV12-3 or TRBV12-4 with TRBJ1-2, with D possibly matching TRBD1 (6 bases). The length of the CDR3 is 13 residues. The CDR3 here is CASTRKNHRVSSF. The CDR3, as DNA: TGTGCCAGCACTCGAAAAAACCACAGGGTTTCGAGTTTC.

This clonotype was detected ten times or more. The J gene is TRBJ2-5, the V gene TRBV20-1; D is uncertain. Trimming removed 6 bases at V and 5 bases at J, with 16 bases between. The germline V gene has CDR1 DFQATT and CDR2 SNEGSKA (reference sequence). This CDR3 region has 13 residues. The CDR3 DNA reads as TGCAGTGCCCCCGTGGACCGGCAGGAGACCCAGTACTTC. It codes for CSAPVDRQETQYF.

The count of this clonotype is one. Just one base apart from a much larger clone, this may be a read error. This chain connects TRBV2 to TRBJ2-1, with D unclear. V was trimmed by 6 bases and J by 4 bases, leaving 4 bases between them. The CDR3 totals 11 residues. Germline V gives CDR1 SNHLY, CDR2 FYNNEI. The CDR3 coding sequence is TGTGCCAGCAGAGAATACAATGAGCAGTTCTTC. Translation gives CASREYNEQFF.

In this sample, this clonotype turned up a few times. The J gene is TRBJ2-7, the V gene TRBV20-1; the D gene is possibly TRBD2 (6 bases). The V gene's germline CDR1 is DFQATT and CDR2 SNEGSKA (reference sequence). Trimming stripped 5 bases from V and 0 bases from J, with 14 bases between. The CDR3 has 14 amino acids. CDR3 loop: CSAPRVGSSYEQYF. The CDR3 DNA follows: TGCAGTGCTCCCAGGGTCGGGAGCTCCTACGAGCAGTACTTC.